This passage covers 31 T cell receptor beta chains from one sample sequenced in a study of T-cell reconstitution after alpha-beta-depleted transplantation in children. Unique molecular identifiers were incorporated into the prepared TCRbeta library. Each CDR3 protein is one row after TCRdb ran MiXCR on the PCR reads. The sample lists around 440,000 distinct CDR3 sequences, 15% to 20% occurring once. The starting material was PBMCs, mostly from graft donor cells, obtained 360 days after TCRalphabeta/CD19-depleted stem cell transplant. The source of these receptors is a boy under three years old who had a stem cell transplant for Wiskott-Aldrich syndrome, so the T cells may come from the graft donor.

This clonotype was observed a handful of times. The rearrangement joins TRBV10-3 to TRBJ2-5; 7 bases agree with TRBD1. Germline V gene lookup returns CDR1 ENHRY and CDR2 SYGVKD. The CDR3 runs to 14 residues. The J segment lost 5 bases and the V segment lost 4 bases, leaving 7 bases of the junction unmatched. Here the CDR3 DNA reads TGTGCCATCAGTGCTCCGGGACAGTGGGAGACCCAGTACTTC. As protein: CAISAPGQWETQYF.

The chain recombines TRBV5-5 with TRBJ2-7; unclear D gene. This CDR3 is 14 amino acids long. V lost 0 bases and J 1 base, leaving 8 bases between the germline ends. Looked up from germline, CDR1 is SGHKS and CDR2 is YYEKEE (reference sequence). The CDR3 spells CASSLAWASYEQYF. In DNA form, the CDR3 reads TGTGCCAGCAGCTTGGCTTGGGCGTCCTACGAGCAGTACTTC. Based on the CDR3 plus reference TRBV5-5 and TRBJ2-7, the full variable domain is DAGVTQSPTHLIKTRGQQVTLRCSPISGHKSVSWYQQVLGQGPQFIFQYYEKEERGRGNFPDRFSARQFPNYSSELNVNALLLGDSALYLCASSLAWASYEQYFGPGTRLTVT.

The V call is TRBV5-1, the J call TRBJ2-7; a possible D gene is TRBD2 (6 bases). Germline assignment: CDR1 SGHRS and CDR2 YFSETQ. The CDR3 contains 14 residues. V was cut by 4 bases and J by 2 bases, with 13 bases left in between. The CDR3 DNA sequence: TGCGCCAGCAGCCCGGAGGGTTTGACCTACGAGCAGTACTTC. Amino acid sequence: CASSPEGLTYEQYF.

This clonotype was seen more than once but under ten times. The chain is built from TRBV10-3 and TRBJ2-3; TRBD1 matches at 8 bases. Germline assignment: CDR1 ENHRY and CDR2 SYGVKD. The CDR3 consists of 15 residues. V dropped 6 bases and J dropped 3; count of bases not matched to a gene: 8. CDR3 sequence reads: CAISPPGGATDTQYF. CDR3 nucleotides: TGTGCCATCAGCCCCCCAGGGGGCGCGACAGATACGCAGTATTTT.

This clonotype has just a few counts. The rearrangement uses TRBV24-1 and TRBJ2-3, with 9 bases lining up with TRBD2. Germline values: CDR1 KGHDR, CDR2 SFDVKD. This CDR3 is 18 amino acids long. Trimming removed 0 bases from V and 7 bases from J; junction bases left unmatched: 13. This CDR3 is CATSDLPLSGSGSNTQYF. In DNA, the CDR3 is TGTGCCACCAGTGATTTGCCACTTAGCGGGAGTGGCTCCAATACGCAGTATTTT.

In its sample, this clonotype was seen a few times. This chain uses TRBV25-1 with TRBJ2-4; TRBD1 might be the D (6 bases). This CDR3 spans 16 amino acids. Trimming took 4 bases from V and 6 from J, leaving 19 bases between them. Germline lookup yields CDR1 MGHDK and CDR2 SYGVNS. DNA for the CDR3: TGTGCCAGCAGTGGCAGGGGACGGGGAAACAGAAACATTCAGTACTTC. It yields the protein CASSGRGRGNRNIQYF.

The J gene is TRBJ2-7, the V gene TRBV10-3, with a tentative D call TRBD1 (6 bases). V was clipped by 8 bases and J by 2 bases, with 13 bases between them. The CDR3 spans 13 residues. Germline V gene sequence: CDR1 ENHRY, CDR2 SYGVKD. The CDR3 region is CAIGRGRTYEQYF. The CDR3 DNA is TGTGCCATCGGCAGGGGTCGCACCTACGAGCAGTACTTC.

This clonotype has at least ten counts. The rearrangement uses TRBV7-9 and TRBJ2-6; no clear D. Looked up from germline, CDR1 is SEHNR and CDR2 is FQNEAQ (reference sequence). The CDR3 is made up of 14 amino acids. V lost 0 bases and J 2 bases, leaving 2 bases between the germline ends. The CDR3 DNA follows: TGTGCCAGCAGCTTAGCGACTGGGGCCAACGTCCTGACTTTC. This translates into CASSLATGANVLTF.

The chain links TRBV4-1 to TRBJ2-7; TRBD2 matches at 11 bases. Looked up from germline, CDR1 is MGHRA and CDR2 is YSYEKL. This CDR3 has 17 amino acids. Trimming removed 1 base from V and 2 bases from J; junction bases left unmatched: 7. CDR3 DNA sequence: TGCGCCAGCAGCCAAGGACTAGCGGGGAGAGCCCCCTACGAGCAGTACTTC. Translating gives CASSQGLAGRAPYEQYF.

J is TRBJ2-7 and V is TRBV27, with 7 nucleotides matching TRBD1. J gave up 4 bases and V 8 bases, and 8 bases lay outside the gene matches. From germline, CDR1 is MNHEY and CDR2 SMNVEV (reference sequence). The CDR3 runs to 13 residues. CDR3 sequence: CASGRQGKYEQYF. The CDR3, as DNA: TGTGCCAGCGGCCGACAGGGAAAATACGAGCAGTACTTC.

This clonotype was detected a few times. This chain joins TRBV5-1 and TRBJ2-7; D is ambiguous. There are 13 residues in the CDR3. The germline V gene has CDR1 SGHRS and CDR2 YFSETQ. The germline V and J ends were trimmed by 0 bases and 2 bases, with 6 bases remaining between them. CDR3 residues: CASSLASPYEQYF. CDR3 sequence (DNA): TGCGCCAGCAGCTTGGCCTCACCCTACGAGCAGTACTTC.

The chain links TRBV12-3 or TRBV12-4 to TRBJ2-7; 11 bases match TRBD1. The length of the CDR3 is 12 residues. Trimming removed 5 bases from V and 11 bases from J; junction bases left unmatched: 5. CDR3 DNA: TGTGCCAGCAGTCCGGGGACAGGGGGAGAGTACTTC. This encodes CASSPGTGGEYF.

The rearrangement links TRBV4-3 to TRBJ2-7, with D unclear. CDR1 is LGHNA, CDR2 YSLEER, per germline. V lost 3 bases to trimming and J lost 6 bases, with 12 bases between them. The CDR3 totals 13 residues. CDR3 amino acids: CASSQGRLFEQYF. In DNA, the CDR3 is TGCGCCAGCAGCCAGGGTAGACTGTTCGAGCAGTACTTC.

This chain uses TRBV25-1 with TRBJ2-3; no clear D. CDR3 size: 12 residues. Trimming removed 1 base from V and 5 bases from J, with 4 bases in between. Germline-derived CDR1 and CDR2 are MGHDK and SYGVNS. CDR3 loop: CASSEWGDTQYF. The CDR3 nucleotides are TGTGCCAGCAGTGAATGGGGAGATACGCAGTATTTT.

The V gene is TRBV3-1, the J gene TRBJ2-7; D unresolved. The V gene lost 2 bases and the J gene lost 4 bases, with 12 bases spanning the gap. This CDR3 comprises 14 residues. Per germline, CDR1 LGHDT and CDR2 YNNKEL (reference sequence). In DNA, the CDR3 is TGTGCCAGCAGCCAACCCGGACGGTTGTACGAGCAGTACTTC. It translates to CASSQPGRLYEQYF.

This clonotype has only a few counts. The gene calls are TRBV29-1 and TRBJ2-1; 7 nucleotides align to TRBD2. There are 14 residues in the CDR3. Germline CDR1 reads SQVTM; CDR2 reads ANQGSEA. V lost 6 bases and J lost 0; bases outside the gene matches: 5. CDR3 nucleotides: TGCAGCGTCGAAAGCGGGACCTCCTACAATGAGCAGTTCTTC. Translated: CSVESGTSYNEQFF.

This clonotype turned up a few times. This chain joins TRBV24-1 and TRBJ2-6, with D tentatively TRBD2 (5 bases). The CDR3 is 14 amino acids. From germline, CDR1 is KGHDR and CDR2 SFDVKD. Trimming removed 12 bases from V and 0 bases from J, with 11 bases in between. This CDR3 is CAPYRGSGANVLTF. The CDR3 DNA sequence: TGTGCCCCGTACCGGGGCTCTGGGGCCAACGTCCTGACTTTC.

This clonotype has just a few counts. The V and J genes are TRBV30 and TRBJ2-3; 8 positions agree with TRBD1. Germline V lookup: CDR1 GTSNPN, CDR2 SVGIG (reference sequence). CDR3 length: 15 amino acids. With 2 bases clipped from V and 4 bases from J, the junction kept 8 bases outside the gene matches. CDR3 bases: TGTGCCTGGAGTCAGGACAGGGTGGACTCAGATACGCAGTATTTT. It codes for CAWSQDRVDSDTQYF.

The table lists this clonotype with many counts. This chain joins TRBV6-5 and TRBJ2-7, with TRBD2 as a possible D gene (6 bases). CDR1 is MNHEY and CDR2 is SVGAGI in the germline V gene. The CDR3 length is 13 residues. V was clipped by 1 base and J by 4 bases, with 8 bases between them. The CDR3 sequence is CASSYFSGYEQYF. The CDR3 coding sequence is TGTGCCAGCAGTTACTTCAGCGGGTACGAGCAGTACTTC.

This clonotype has just a few counts. The genes are TRBV5-1 and TRBJ2-7; 7 nucleotides line up with TRBD1. Germline trimming cut 2 bases from V and 2 bases from J; bases unmatched to any gene: 4. Germline V CDR1 and CDR2: SGHRS, YFSETQ. This CDR3 is built from 14 residues. CDR3 in DNA: TGCGCCAGCAGCTTAGGACAGGACACCTACGAGCAGTACTTC. It is translated as CASSLGQDTYEQYF.

This clonotype was counted a few times. The rearrangement uses TRBV6-5 and TRBJ2-7; possible D gene TRBD1, 5 bases. Germline CDR1 MNHEY, CDR2 SVGAGI. Between the trimmed V and J ends, which lost 4 bases and 2 bases, there was a span of 9 bases. The CDR3 loop spans 13 amino acids. The DNA for the CDR3 is TGTGCCAGCAGTTGGGGCAGTACCTACGAGCAGTACTTC. The encoded protein is CASSWGSTYEQYF.

The chain carries TRBV7-9 and TRBJ2-7, with a possible D match to TRBD1 (7 bases). This CDR3 is built from 16 residues. With 1 base removed from V and 5 bases from J, the gap between germline ends came to 18 bases. Germline CDR1 is SEHNR and CDR2 is FQNEAQ (reference sequence). CDR3 nucleotide sequence: TGTGCCAGCAGCTTAGATTCTGAGACTAGGGGGCACGAGCAGTACTTC. Amino acids: CASSLDSETRGHEQYF.

The V and J genes are TRBV12-3 or TRBV12-4 and TRBJ2-1; D is unresolved. The CDR3 extends over 12 amino acids. V was cut by 7 bases and J by 0 bases, with 4 bases left in between. DNA for the CDR3: TGTGCCAGCATCTCCTCCTACAATGAGCAGTTCTTC. Translating it yields CASISSYNEQFF.

This clonotype appeared a few times. The V and J genes are TRBV6-4 and TRBJ2-7; no definite D call. V was pared by 7 bases and J by 4 bases, with 11 bases between. CDR1 is MRHNA, CDR2 SNTAGT, per germline. This CDR3 has 12 residues. The CDR3 sequence: CASTPPEYEQYF. The CDR3, as DNA: TGTGCCAGCACACCCCCCGAGTACGAGCAGTACTTC.

The gene calls are TRBV4-3 and TRBJ2-1; 14 bases agree with TRBD2. J lost 9 bases, V lost 2 bases, and 18 bases had no gene match. Germline lookup yields CDR1 LGHNA and CDR2 YSLEER. The CDR3 is 20 residues long. DNA of the CDR3: TGCGCCAGCAGCCAATATAGCGGGACTAGCGGGAGTACCAGAAGATCTGAGCAGTTCTTC. It codes for CASSQYSGTSGSTRRSEQFF.

The chain links TRBV4-2 to TRBJ1-5; D unresolved. V shed 0 bases and J shed 3 bases, with 9 bases lying between them. The CDR3 is made up of 15 amino acids. The germline V gene has CDR1 LGHNA and CDR2 YNFKEQ. The CDR3 sequence is CASSQDGRFNQPQHF. The CDR3 DNA reads as TGTGCCAGCAGCCAAGATGGAAGGTTCAATCAGCCCCAGCATTTT.

This clonotype was counted only a few times. This rearrangement joins TRBV27 to TRBJ2-7; D gene unclear. The germline V gene encodes CDR1 MNHEY and CDR2 SMNVEV (reference sequence). The CDR3 totals 15 residues. Trimming pared 0 bases from V and 6 bases from J, leaving 15 bases between. The CDR3 DNA reads as TGTGCCAGCAGTTTATCGGCCATAAACACAGCCGAGCAGTACTTC. Translating gives CASSLSAINTAEQYF.

This clonotype was observed many times. The rearrangement links TRBV18 to TRBJ2-7; no definite D call. Germline values: CDR1 KGHSH, CDR2 LQKENI. The CDR3 consists of 16 residues. Trimming pared 3 bases from V and 1 base from J, leaving 16 bases between. For the CDR3, the DNA is TGTGCCAGCTCACCGAAAACCCCGACATCGTCCTACGAGCAGTACTTC. This codes for CASSPKTPTSSYEQYF.

The table lists this clonotype with a few counts. The chain recombines TRBV7-8 with TRBJ1-5; D gene unclear. Between the trimmed V and J ends, which lost 0 bases and 7 bases, there was a span of 10 bases. The CDR3 is 14 residues long. Germline-derived CDR1 and CDR2 are SGHVS and FQNEAQ. CDR3 protein: CASSLAAGYQPQHF. Written as DNA, the CDR3 is TGTGCCAGCAGCTTAGCAGCCGGGTACCAGCCCCAGCATTTT.

This clonotype was picked up a small number of times. The gene calls are TRBV20-1 and TRBJ2-1, with 9 bases identical to TRBD2. This CDR3 comprises 11 residues. Germline assignment: CDR1 DFQATT and CDR2 SNEGSKA (reference sequence). The CDR3: CRGTSHNEQFF. The CDR3 DNA follows: TGCAGGGGGACTAGCCACAATGAGCAGTTCTTC.

The chain has TRBV20-1 and TRBJ2-5; no definite D call. The length of the CDR3 is 13 residues. Germline CDR1 and CDR2: DFQATT and SNEGSKA (reference sequence). V shed 5 bases and J shed 2 bases, with 12 bases lying between them. The CDR3 sequence: CSARQTSQETQYF. The DNA for the CDR3 is TGCAGTGCTCGCCAGACATCGCAAGAGACCCAGTACTTC.